Listed below are T cell receptor beta chains from one sample, sequenced in a study of blood T cell repertoires in COVID-19. The assay was immunoSEQ multiplex PCR, and TCRdb's table has in-frame clones only and misses some. The sample yields 70,000 to 95,000 clones, 78% seen once. Material for sequencing was peripheral blood. These receptors came from a man in his 60s with COVID-19, enrolled during active disease. CDR3s include the opening cysteine and the closing phenylalanine or tryptophan. Fields, in order: V gene, J gene, clone size, D gene, CDR3 DNA, CDR3 protein. D genes are given only for firm matches. Clone size, where shown, is once, few, many, or a class for clones that have expanded.

TRBV19	TRBJ2-7	NA	NA	TGTGCCAGTACCCCATCCGGACAGTCCTACGAGCAGTACTTC	CASTPSGQSYEQYF
TRBV7-9	TRBJ1-6	NA	NA	TGTGCCAGCAGCTTAGTCCCAGATAACAATTCACCCCTCCACTTT	CASSLVPDNNSPLHF
TRBV7-2	TRBJ1-1	NA	NA	TGTGCCAGCAGCTTAGGAGACACGAGTGAAGCTTTCTTT	CASSLGDTSEAFF
TRBV19	TRBJ1-1	NA	NA	TGTGCCAGTAGTACCCGGACGGGGAGGGCTGAAGCTTTCTTT	CASSTRTGRAEAFF
TRBV19	TRBJ2-5	NA	TRBD2	TGTGCCAGTAGTATAAGGGTGACTAGCGGGATGGAGACCCAGTACTTC	CASSIRVTSGMETQYF
TRBV27	TRBJ2-1	NA	TRBD2	TGTGCCAGCAGTTTCTGGCGGGGGGGTCCAAATGAGCAGTTCTTC	CASSFWRGGPNEQFF
TRBV6-5	TRBJ1-5	NA	TRBD1	TGTGCCACACAGGGGGGGTCTGGGCAGCCCCAGCATTTT	CATQGGSGQPQHF
TRBV5-1	TRBJ2-7	NA	NA	TGCGCCAGCAGCCCACCAGAAAGCTCCTACGAGCAGTACTTC	CASSPPESSYEQYF
TRBV6-1	TRBJ2-1	NA	NA	TGTGCCAGCAGTGAAGCATATAGCAGGGGTGAGTTCTTC	CASSEAYSRGEFF
TRBV5-4	TRBJ2-3	NA	TRBD1	TGTGCCAGCAGCTTGGTACGGTCAGGGGGTAGGACAGATACGCAGTATTTT	CASSLVRSGGRTDTQYF
TRBV14	TRBJ2-3	once	NA	TGTGCCAGCAGCTCCAGGCTCACAGATACGCAGTATTTT	CASSSRLTDTQYF
TRBV7-2	TRBJ2-2	NA	NA	TGTGCCAGCAGCTTATTAGCCGGGATAGACACCGGGGAGCTGTTTTTT	CASSLLAGIDTGELFF
TRBV5-8	TRBJ2-5	few	NA	TGTGCCAGCAGCCTGGGGACAAACCAAGAGACCCAGTACTTC	CASSLGTNQETQYF
TRBV7-2	TRBJ2-1	NA	TRBD2	TGTGCCAGCAGCTTGCAGCGGGGGGGATACAATGAGCAGTTCTTC	CASSLQRGGYNEQFF
TRBV9	TRBJ2-1	NA	NA	TGTGCCAGCAGCGATTCCGTTCTCAATGAGCAGTTCTTC	CASSDSVLNEQFF
TRBV6-2/TRBV6-3	TRBJ2-7	NA	TRBD1	TGTGCCAGCAGTTACTCCGGGACAGGGTCGGGCGAGCAGTACTTC	CASSYSGTGSGEQYF
TRBV7-3	TRBJ2-1	NA	NA	TGTGCCAGCAGCATTCTGTCGACGGGTGAGCAGTTCTTC	CASSILSTGEQFF
TRBV4-3	TRBJ2-2	NA	TRBD2	TGCGCCAGCAGCCGGACTAGCGACACCGGGGAGCTGTTTTTT	CASSRTSDTGELFF
TRBV6-6	TRBJ1-1	NA	TRBD1	TGTGCCAGCAGTCCACGCACCTCGACAGGGGCGGACACTGAAGCTTTCTTT	CASSPRTSTGADTEAFF
TRBV5-1	TRBJ2-3	NA	TRBD2	TGCGCCAGCAGCTTGGGGCACGGGGGGGCGACAGATACGCAGTATTTT	CASSLGHGGATDTQYF
TRBV5-1	TRBJ2-3	NA	TRBD2	TGCGCCAGCAGCACAACCGGGACTAGCGGGGGGGCTGGAGATACGCAGTATTTT	CASSTTGTSGGAGDTQYF
TRBV7-9	TRBJ2-7	NA	NA	TGTGCCAGCAGCTTACCGGGAAGCCAGCCGAGTTACTTC	CASSLPGSQPSYF
TRBV7-2	TRBJ1-6	once	NA	TGTGCCAGCAGCTTACCGCAGGGAAGCTCCTATAATTCACCCCTCCACTTT	CASSLPQGSSYNSPLHF
TRBV5-8	TRBJ2-5	once	TRBD2	TGTGCCAGCAGCGACCGGACTAGGCAAGAGACCCAGTACTTC	CASSDRTRQETQYF
TRBV11-2	TRBJ2-3	NA	TRBD1	TGTGCCAGCAGCTCGCCGGGGACAGGAGGCCCAGATACGCAGTATTTT	CASSSPGTGGPDTQYF
TRBV5-4	TRBJ2-6	NA	NA	TGTGCCAGCAGCCCAGTAGCGAGCGGACGGGCCAACGTCCTGACTTTC	CASSPVASGRANVLTF
TRBV5-1	TRBJ1-1	NA	NA	TGCGCCAGCAGCTCTACAGGCACCCGCCCTGAAGCTTTCTTT	CASSSTGTRPEAFF
TRBV19	TRBJ2-1	NA	TRBD2	TGTGCCAGTAGTATAGGGACTAGTTCTGCTGAGCAGTTCTTC	CASSIGTSSAEQFF
TRBV25-1	TRBJ2-3	NA	NA	TGTGCCAGCAGTGATCCCGAGGGTTCAGATACGCAGTATTTT	CASSDPEGSDTQYF
TRBV9	TRBJ1-4	medium-sized	NA	TGTGCCAGCAGCGGGGAGAGTAGTGAAAAACTGTTTTTT	CASSGESSEKLFF
TRBV10-3	TRBJ2-2	many	TRBD1	TGTGCCATCGGAGGACAGGCCAACACCGGGGAGCTGTTTTTT	CAIGGQANTGELFF
TRBV5-4	TRBJ2-1	once	TRBD2	TGTGCCAGCAGCCCCGGACTAGCGGGATTCAATGAGCAGTTCTTC	CASSPGLAGFNEQFF
TRBV11-3	TRBJ2-7	NA	TRBD2	TGTGCCAGCAGCCTGGGACTAGCGGGAGGCTACGAGCAGTACTTC	CASSLGLAGGYEQYF
TRBV12-3/TRBV12-4	TRBJ1-2	NA	NA	TGTGCCAGCAGTTTGGGAAAGGGGGTTGGCTACACCTTC	CASSLGKGVGYTF
TRBV7-3	TRBJ2-2	NA	TRBD2	TGTGCCAGCAGTGGGACTAGCGGGCAGAACACCGGGGAGCTGTTTTTT	CASSGTSGQNTGELFF
TRBV20-1	TRBJ2-3	NA	NA	TGCAGTGCTACGACGGGGGATACGCAGTATTTT	CSATTGDTQYF
TRBV6-2/TRBV6-3	TRBJ2-7	NA	NA	TGTGCCAGCAGTTACCAGGGTCTCTCTCTCGAGCAGTACTTC	CASSYQGLSLEQYF
TRBV6-6	TRBJ2-5	once	NA	TGTGCCAGCAGCGGCGTAGCGAAAGAGACCCAGTACTTC	CASSGVAKETQYF
TRBV6-2/TRBV6-3	TRBJ1-3	once	NA	TGTGCCAGCAGTTGGGGAGGAAGGCAGATCTCAGAGGCTGGAAACACCATATATTTT	CASSWGGRQISEAGNTIYF
TRBV7-2	TRBJ2-7	NA	TRBD2	TGTGCCAGCAGCCGCACTAGCGGGAGTGGTTACGAGCAGTACTTC	CASSRTSGSGYEQYF
TRBV18	TRBJ2-5	few	NA	TGTGCCAGCTCAACGGGACTTCAAGAGACCCAGTACTTC	CASSTGLQETQYF
TRBV12-3/TRBV12-4	TRBJ2-7	NA	TRBD2	TGTGCCAGCAGTTTAGAGGGAGGGTACGAGCAGTACTTC	CASSLEGGYEQYF
TRBV24-1	TRBJ2-2	NA	TRBD1	TGTGCCACCAGTGGCCCAGGGGGCAGCGGGGAGCTGTTTTTT	CATSGPGGSGELFF
TRBV9	TRBJ2-5	NA	NA	TGTGCCAGCAGCGTAGGGATGGCAGGGCAAGAGACCCAGTACTTC	CASSVGMAGQETQYF
TRBV7-9	TRBJ1-2	few	TRBD1	TGTGCCAGCAGCTTATCATCCGGGACAGGGGTTAGTGGCTACACCTTC	CASSLSSGTGVSGYTF
TRBV7-8	TRBJ2-7	NA	NA	TGTGCCAGCAGCGCATCACAGGGCTACGAGCAGTACTTC	CASSASQGYEQYF
TRBV24-1	TRBJ2-3	NA	TRBD2	TGTGCCACCAGTGATACTAGCGGGAGTACGGATACGCAGTATTTT	CATSDTSGSTDTQYF
TRBV3-1/TRBV3-2	TRBJ2-1	NA	TRBD2	TGTGCCAGCAGCCAAGTGACTAGCGGGACGCCTATGAAGGGTGAGCAGTTCTTC	CASSQVTSGTPMKGEQFF
TRBV5-6	TRBJ1-4	NA	NA	TGTGCCAGCAGCGCCAGTTGGAGGCGGCCCAATGAAAAACTGTTTTTT	CASSASWRRPNEKLFF
TRBV13	TRBJ2-3	NA	TRBD1	TGTGCCAGCAGCTTCGGACAGGGGTCCACAGATACGCAGTATTTT	CASSFGQGSTDTQYF
TRBV19	TRBJ1-2	NA	TRBD1	TGTGCCAGTAGTAGAGAAACAGGGGGCCACTATGGCTACACCTTC	CASSRETGGHYGYTF
TRBV11-2	TRBJ2-7	NA	TRBD1	TGTGCCAGCAGCTTAGGGACAGGTCCCTACGAGCAGTACTTC	CASSLGTGPYEQYF
TRBV5-6	TRBJ2-2	NA	TRBD1	TGTGCCAGCAGCTACGCCCCCGACAGGGCCAACACCGGGGAGCTGTTTTTT	CASSYAPDRANTGELFF
TRBV5-6	TRBJ2-5	NA	TRBD1	TGTGCCAGCAGCCAACCTAGGGGGACAGGGGGATTGAAGACCCAGTACTTC	CASSQPRGTGGLKTQYF
TRBV15	TRBJ2-6	NA	NA	TGTGCCACCAGCAAAGGGGGCTCTGGGGCCAACGTCCTGACTTTC	CATSKGGSGANVLTF
TRBV4-3	TRBJ2-1	medium-sized	NA	TGCGCCAGCAGCCCAGCGGTATCTAAACACAATGAGCAGTTCTTC	CASSPAVSKHNEQFF
TRBV5-1	TRBJ1-1	NA	NA	TGCGCCAGCAGCTTGGCCGGGGGTCCGGCCACTGAAGCTTTCTTT	CASSLAGGPATEAFF
TRBV21-1	TRBJ2-1	NA	NA	TGTGCCAGCAGCAAAGTGAAGGGGATGGATCACTACAATGAGCAGTTCTTC	CASSKVKGMDHYNEQFF
TRBV9	TRBJ1-4	NA	NA	TGTGCCAGCAGTATTGAGGGCGAGGGAAAACTGTTTTTT	CASSIEGEGKLFF